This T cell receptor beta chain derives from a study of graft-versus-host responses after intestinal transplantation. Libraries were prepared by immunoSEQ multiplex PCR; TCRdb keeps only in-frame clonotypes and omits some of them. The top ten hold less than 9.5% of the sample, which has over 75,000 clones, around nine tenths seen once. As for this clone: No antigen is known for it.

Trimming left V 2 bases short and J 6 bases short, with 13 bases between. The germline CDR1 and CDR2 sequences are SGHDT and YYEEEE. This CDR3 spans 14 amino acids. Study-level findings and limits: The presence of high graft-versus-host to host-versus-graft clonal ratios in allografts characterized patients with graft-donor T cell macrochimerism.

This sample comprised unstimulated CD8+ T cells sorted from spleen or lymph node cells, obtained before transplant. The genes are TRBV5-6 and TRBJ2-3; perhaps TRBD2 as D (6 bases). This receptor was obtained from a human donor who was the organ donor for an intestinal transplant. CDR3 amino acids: CASSFGTSFDTQYF. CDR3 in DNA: TGTGCCAGCAGCTTTGGGACTTCTTTTGATACGCAGTATTTT.